These 10 T cell receptor beta chains were sequenced from one sample in a study of blood T cell repertoires in COVID-19. Using immunoSEQ multiplex PCR, the repertoire was profiled, and TCRdb retains in-frame clones only, with some absent. This table holds around 180,000 clones, more than 75% found once. Sequencing input: peripheral blood. The receptor source for this set is a person aged 70 to 85 with COVID-19, enrolled during active disease.

The CDR3 DNA reads TGTGCCAGCAGCTTAGGACAGAAAGAGACCCAGTACTTC. Amino acid sequence: CASSLGQKETQYF. The V and J genes are TRBV11-2 and TRBJ2-5, with D perhaps matching TRBD1 (5 bases). CDR1 and CDR2 (germline): SGHAT, FQNNGV. Trimming took 1 base from V and 3 from J, leaving 6 bases between them. There are 13 residues in the CDR3.

This clone was seen only a few times. V and J are TRBV19 and TRBJ2-7, with 7 bases identical to TRBD1. The length of the CDR3 is 14 residues. The junction had 6 bases not matched to a gene; V was cut back by 4 bases and J by 3 bases. Per germline, CDR1 LNHDA and CDR2 SQIVND (reference sequence). The CDR3 DNA reads as TGTGCCAGTAGTAAGGACAGGCCTGTCTACGAGCAGTACTTC. It is translated as CASSKDRPVYEQYF.

This clone turned up a few times. V usage is TRBV28 and J usage is TRBJ2-3; D uncertain. This CDR3 has 14 amino acids. CDR1 MDHEN and CDR2 SYDVKM come from the germline V gene. Deletions cut 2 bases from V and 8 bases from J, with 14 bases between. The CDR3 here is CASSLRLPPGTQYF. The CDR3 DNA reads as TGTGCCAGCAGTTTACGACTTCCCCCTGGTACGCAGTATTTT. The full variable domain, completed using reference TRBV28 and TRBJ2-3, is DVKVTQSSRYLVKRTGEKVFLECVQDMDHENMFWYRQDPGLGLRLIYFSYDVKMKEKGDIPEGYSVSREKKERFSLILESASTNQTSMYLCASSLRLPPGTQYFGPGTRLTVL.

This sequence joins TRBV6-5 and TRBJ2-7, with D possibly being TRBD1 (5 bases). Germline V gene lookup returns CDR1 MNHEY and CDR2 SVGAGI. This CDR3 is built from 15 residues. Trimming removed 0 bases from V and 7 bases from J, with 16 bases in between. The CDR3 nucleotides read TGTGCCAGCAGTTACTCGATGCCCGGGTCAGGGGAGCAGTACTTC. The encoded protein is CASSYSMPGSGEQYF.

This clone was seen more than once but under ten times. This rearrangement joins TRBV6-5 to TRBJ2-7; 8 bases line up with TRBD2. The length of the CDR3 is 13 residues. CDR1 and CDR2 from the germline V gene are MNHEY and SVGAGI. Trimming cost V 6 bases and J 6 bases; bases outside gene matches: 7. CDR3 coding DNA: TGTGCCAGCAGGAGGGGACTAGTACTCGAGCAGTACTTC. Encoded protein: CASRRGLVLEQYF.

The J gene is TRBJ1-2, the V gene TRBV5-4; tentative D call: TRBD1 (5 bases). V was pared by 6 bases and J by 4 bases, with 16 bases between. Germline CDR1 and CDR2: SGHNT and YYREEE (reference sequence). The CDR3 covers 14 residues. CDR3 amino acids: CASNLGGATYGYTF. The CDR3, as DNA: TGTGCCAGCAATCTGGGGGGAGCGACCTATGGCTACACCTTC.

CDR3 region: CASSQFGSGVQETQYF. DNA of the CDR3: TGTGCCAGCAGCCAATTTGGTAGCGGGGTTCAAGAGACCCAGTACTTC. V gene TRBV4-2 combines with J gene TRBJ2-5, with 8 bases identical to TRBD2. CDR1 and CDR2 (germline): LGHNA, YNFKEQ. CDR3 length: 16 residues. The V gene end was trimmed by 2 bases and the J gene end by 2 bases; junction bases not matched to a gene: 7.

This sequence joins TRBV12-3 or TRBV12-4 and TRBJ1-5; TRBD1 is a possible D gene (6 bases). Deletions cut 7 bases from V and 6 bases from J, with 10 bases between. The CDR3 is 12 amino acids. CDR3 DNA: TGTGCCAGCAACCGAGGGGGTCAGCCCCAGCATTTT. Amino acids: CASNRGGQPQHF.

The V gene is TRBV19, the J gene TRBJ1-1; D possibly corresponds to TRBD1 (6 bases). This CDR3 is built from 16 residues. The V gene's germline CDR1 is LNHDA and CDR2 SQIVND (reference sequence). The ends were cut back, 3 bases at V and 0 bases at J, with 14 bases in the middle. This CDR3 reads CASSILGGDLNTEAFF. CDR3 DNA sequence: TGTGCCAGTAGTATCCTTGGGGGCGATTTGAACACTGAAGCTTTCTTT.

The gene calls are TRBV6-5 and TRBJ2-3; 9 positions match TRBD1. The CDR3 is made up of 14 amino acids. Germline V gene lookup returns CDR1 MNHEY and CDR2 SVGAGI. With V trimmed by 8 bases and J by 1 base, 4 bases remained unmatched. CDR3 region: CASFRDRGTDTQYF. The CDR3 DNA sequence: TGTGCCAGCTTTAGGGACAGGGGCACAGATACGCAGTATTTT.